This record covers a single T cell receptor beta chain. The antigen it binds to is not known. No much larger clone exists at a distance of one base, and base qualities are not known. The 35 to 40 donors, aged roughly 6 to 100 years, were systemically healthy Caucasian individuals from Russia. Each donor gave about 10 milliliters of peripheral blood, drawn into EDTA-treated Vacutainer tubes. Ficoll-Paque density-gradient centrifugation was used to isolate PBMCs, with at least 7 million obtained per sample. Trizol reagent was used to extract total RNA from the PBMCs, yielding at least 5 micrograms per sample. For every donor, flow cytometry on a PBMC aliquot measured the percentage of naive CD45RAhigh/CD27high T cells. This entry belongs to a study of blood T cells in healthy people across ages (dated by TCRdb to between 2014 and 2017). Regarding the complete study: In model experiments, template switching captured about one uniquely barcoded TCR beta cDNA molecule for every two T cells. To avoid experimental bias, donors of different ages were randomly spread across the sequencing lanes. For two donors (one aged 18 to 29 and one aged 80 or older), the study analyzed two additional independent replicas of 1 million unique cDNA reads from the same blood draw. To track age-related changes in TCR beta repertoire diversity, the study relied on deep sequencing normalized with unique cDNA molecular identifiers. The donors were divided into four age groups: young (average around 16 years), middle-aged (about 41), aged (about 56) and long-lived (approximately 74). Beyond this particular receptor, the publication reports: Because donor CMV infection status was unknown, age-related changes in expanded clonotypes were potentially confounded. Estimates of total diversity based on one million sequenced T cells were regarded as lower bounds and as underestimates. Observed TCR beta diversity per million T cells fell roughly linearly with age, and a significant reduction was already apparent by age around 40. There was a strong correlation between observed TCR beta diversity and the percentage of naive T cells measured by flow cytometry. Compared with the aged group, more naive CD4+ T cells, fewer expanded clones and increased TCR diversity were shown by the long-lived group, suggesting age selection. Bulk unsorted PBMC profiling prevented conclusive comparison of naive and antigen-experienced compartments.

V is shortened by 5 bases, J by 5 bases, and the region joining them spans 11 bases. The CDR3 starts with the cysteine, ends with the phenylalanine, and has 13 residues. Only CDR3 DNA remains: 39 bases, in frame from the first base. The germline V gene provides CDR1 SGHTA and CDR2 FQGNSA. Library preparation was by 5' RACE. The sequencer was an Illumina HiSeq 2500. A second PCR of roughly 6 to 11 cycles was performed with a sample-barcoded 5' primer and a J-beta primer mix. A template-switch 5' adaptor carrying 12 random nucleotides introduced a unique molecular identifier onto each TCR beta cDNA molecule. Each sample yielded at least 2.5 million CDR3-containing paired-end reads. First-strand cDNA synthesis was performed from all RNA using the Mint cDNA synthesis kit, with priming by a TRBC-specific oligonucleotide. Following uracil-DNA glycosylase treatment, all cDNA underwent a first 18-cycle PCR with the universal primers M1SS and BC2_uni_R. On the authors' methods: For normalization, 1 million high-quality reads, each with a distinct molecular identifier, were randomly selected from each sample. Reads with shared molecular identifiers were discarded instead of being binned into consensus sequences. MiTCR, with a Q25 quality threshold and the strictest error-elimination algorithm, was used for CDR3 identification, clonotype clustering and error correction. A nonparametric unseen species model with Euler transformation was used to estimate a lower bound on total TCR beta diversity. The raw public data were reprocessed by TCRdb itself: fastp quality trimming at Q25, MiXCR clonotype calling, in-frame beta chains only. A single entry per CDR3 protein holds the most common genes and DNA from its merged rows. The V and J calls and clone size are TCRdb's, not the authors'. This sample gives over 1,200,000 distinct CDR3 sequences in total; approximately 59% of them show up just once. The ten largest make up over 5% of the sample.

The clonotype was recovered from a man between 18 and 29 years old in good health. Recombination linked TRBV7-2 to TRBJ2-3, with no reliable assignment of the D segment. Sequencing input: blood. The CDR3 loop reads CASSAHAEDTQYF. The bases read TGTGCCAGCAGCGCGCATGCAGAAGATACGCAGTATTTT. With all but the CDR3 taken from the reference TRBV7-2 and TRBJ2-3 genes, the full variable domain is: GAGVSQSPSNKVTEKGKDVELRCDPISGHTALYWYRQSLGQGLEFLIYFQGNSAPDKSGLPSDRFSAERTGGSVSTLTIQRTQQEDSAVYLCASSAHAEDTQYFGPGTRLTVL.